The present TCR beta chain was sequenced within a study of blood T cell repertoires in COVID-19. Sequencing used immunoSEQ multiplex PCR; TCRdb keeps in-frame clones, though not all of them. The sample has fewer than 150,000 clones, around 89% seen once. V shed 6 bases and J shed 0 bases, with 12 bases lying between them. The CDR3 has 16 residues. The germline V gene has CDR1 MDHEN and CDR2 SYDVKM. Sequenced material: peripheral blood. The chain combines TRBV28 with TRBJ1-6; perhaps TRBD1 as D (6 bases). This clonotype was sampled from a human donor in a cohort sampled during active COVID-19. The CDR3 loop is CASRPGQSSYNSPLHF. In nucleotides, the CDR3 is TGTGCCAGCAGACCAGGACAGAGCTCCTATAATTCACCCCTCCACTTT.